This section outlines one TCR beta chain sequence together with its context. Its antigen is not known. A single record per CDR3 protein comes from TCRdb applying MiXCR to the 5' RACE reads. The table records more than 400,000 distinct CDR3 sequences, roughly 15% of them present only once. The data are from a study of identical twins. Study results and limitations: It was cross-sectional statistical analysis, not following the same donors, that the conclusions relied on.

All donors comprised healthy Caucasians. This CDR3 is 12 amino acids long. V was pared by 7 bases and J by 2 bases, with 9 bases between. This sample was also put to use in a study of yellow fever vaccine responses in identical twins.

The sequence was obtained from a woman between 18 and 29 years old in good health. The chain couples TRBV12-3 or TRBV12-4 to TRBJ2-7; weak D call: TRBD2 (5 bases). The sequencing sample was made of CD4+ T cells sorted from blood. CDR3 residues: CASKAGTYEQYF. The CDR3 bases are TGTGCCAGCAAGGCCGGGACCTACGAGCAGTACTTC.